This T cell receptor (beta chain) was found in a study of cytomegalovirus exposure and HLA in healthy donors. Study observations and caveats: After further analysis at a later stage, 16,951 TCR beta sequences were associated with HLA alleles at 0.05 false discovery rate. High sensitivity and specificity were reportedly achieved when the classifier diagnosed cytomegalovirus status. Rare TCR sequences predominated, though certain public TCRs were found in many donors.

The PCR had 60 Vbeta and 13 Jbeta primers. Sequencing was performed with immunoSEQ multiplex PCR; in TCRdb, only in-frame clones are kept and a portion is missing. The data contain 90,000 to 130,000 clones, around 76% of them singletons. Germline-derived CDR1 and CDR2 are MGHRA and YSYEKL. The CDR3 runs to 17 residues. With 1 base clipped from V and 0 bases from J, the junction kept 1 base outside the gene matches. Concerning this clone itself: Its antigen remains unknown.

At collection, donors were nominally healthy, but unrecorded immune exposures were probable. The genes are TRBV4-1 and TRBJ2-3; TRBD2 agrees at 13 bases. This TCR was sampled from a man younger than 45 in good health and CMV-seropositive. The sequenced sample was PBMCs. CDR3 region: CASSQGLAGGSTDTQYF. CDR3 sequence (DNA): TGCGCCAGCAGCCAAGGACTAGCGGGGGGCAGCACAGATACGCAGTATTTT.